One sample yielded the 6 T cell receptor beta chains listed below, sequenced in a study of CD4+ T cells in melanoma (dated by TCRdb to 2022 to 2024). Libraries were constructed by the immunoSEQ multiplex PCR assay. TCRdb retrieved this table from immuneACCESS and kept in-frame rearrangements only. Not all clones are present; in checked studies, unresolved V genes account for under half, and no reason is known for the remainder. This sample comprises roughly 5,200 clones, about 61% of them detected only once. Jointly, the top ten make up about 20% of the sample. Sequencing was done on a sample of cells from a culture (not recorded whether cultured in vitro). Receptors originate from a human donor with melanoma.

The gene calls are TRBV6-6 and TRBJ2-7, with D uncertain. The length of the CDR3 is 12 residues. V shed 7 bases and J shed 1 base, with 8 bases lying between them. CDR1 and CDR2 (germline): MNHNY, SVGAGI (reference sequence). The CDR3 region has the DNA TGTGCCAGCAATGCAGGATCCTACGAGCAGTACTTC. Translation gives CASNAGSYEQYF.

This clone ranks as medium-sized. The chain employs TRBV25-1 and TRBJ1-5, with TRBD1 matching 9 bases. The CDR3 runs to 16 residues. The J segment lost 0 bases and the V segment lost 6 bases, leaving 6 bases of the junction unmatched. Germline loops: CDR1 MGHDK, CDR2 SYGVNS. In nucleotides, the CDR3 is TGTGCCAGCAGATACAGGGGGCTAGTTAGCAATCAGCCCCAGCATTTT. Translating gives CASRYRGLVSNQPQHF.

J is TRBJ2-3 and V is TRBV6-5; D remains ambiguous. Trimming cost V 2 bases and J 6 bases, with 12 bases left between them. Looked up from germline, CDR1 is MNHEY and CDR2 is SVGAGI. The CDR3 runs to 14 residues. The CDR3: CASSYRSGPDTQYF. The CDR3 DNA follows: TGTGCCAGCAGTTACCGATCTGGACCGGATACGCAGTATTTT.

The V call is TRBV16, the J call TRBJ1-6; no reliable D call. Germline-derived CDR1 and CDR2 are KGHSY and FQNENV. Trimming pared 1 base from V and 7 bases from J, leaving 8 bases between. This CDR3 is 14 amino acids long. CDR3 sequence (DNA): TGTGCCAGCAGCCAATGGGGAGGGAATTCACCCCTCCACTTT. Translated, it gives CASSQWGGNSPLHF.

The gene calls are TRBV15 and TRBJ2-7; D gene unclear. The germline CDR1 and CDR2 sequences are LNHNV and YYDKDF (reference sequence). This CDR3 comprises 13 residues. The ends were cut back, 0 bases at V and 7 bases at J, with 10 bases in the middle. In DNA form, the CDR3 reads TGTGCCACCAGCAGAGAACCCAATACGGAGCAGTACTTC. As protein: CATSREPNTEQYF.

By proportion, this clone is medium-sized (0.01 to 0.1%). The rearrangement uses TRBV29-1 and TRBJ1-1; 9 positions agree with TRBD1. J lost 5 bases, V lost 8 bases, and 6 bases had no gene match. CDR3 size: 12 residues. CDR1 is SQVTM and CDR2 is ANQGSEA in the germline V gene. CDR3 nucleotide sequence: TGCAGCTTCCGACAGGGGGGAACTGAAGCTTTCTTT. It encodes CSFRQGGTEAFF.